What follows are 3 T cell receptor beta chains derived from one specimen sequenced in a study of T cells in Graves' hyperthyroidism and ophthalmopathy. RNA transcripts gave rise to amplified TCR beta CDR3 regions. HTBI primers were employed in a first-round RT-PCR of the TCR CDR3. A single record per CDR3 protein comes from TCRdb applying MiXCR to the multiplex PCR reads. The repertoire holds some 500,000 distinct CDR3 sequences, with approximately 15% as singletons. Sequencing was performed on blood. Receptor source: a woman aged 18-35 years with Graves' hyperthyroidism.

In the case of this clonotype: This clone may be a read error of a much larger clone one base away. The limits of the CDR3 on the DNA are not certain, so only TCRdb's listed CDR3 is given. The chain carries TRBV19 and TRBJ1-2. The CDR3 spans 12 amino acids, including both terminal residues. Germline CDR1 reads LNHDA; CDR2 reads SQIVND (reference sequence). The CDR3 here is CASGIGVASGTF.

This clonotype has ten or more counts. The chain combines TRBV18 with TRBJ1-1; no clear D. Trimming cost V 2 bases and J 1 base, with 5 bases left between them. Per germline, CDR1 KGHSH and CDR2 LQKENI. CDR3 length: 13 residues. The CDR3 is CASSPSKNTEAFF. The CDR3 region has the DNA TGTGCCAGCTCACCAAGCAAGAACACTGAAGCTTTCTTT. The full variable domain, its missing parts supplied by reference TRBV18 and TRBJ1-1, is NAGVMQNPRHLVRRRGQEARLRCSPMKGHSHVYWYRQLPEEGLKFMVYLQKENIIDESGMPKERFSAEFPKEGPSILRIQQVVRGDSAAYFCASSPSKNTEAFFGQGTRLTVV.

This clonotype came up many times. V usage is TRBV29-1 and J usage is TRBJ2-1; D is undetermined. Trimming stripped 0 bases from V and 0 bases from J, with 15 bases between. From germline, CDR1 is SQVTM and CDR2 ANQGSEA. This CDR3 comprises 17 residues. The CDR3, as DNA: TGCAGCGTTGAAGATATGGACCCTCCGAGCTCCTACAATGAGCAGTTCTTC. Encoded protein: CSVEDMDPPSSYNEQFF.